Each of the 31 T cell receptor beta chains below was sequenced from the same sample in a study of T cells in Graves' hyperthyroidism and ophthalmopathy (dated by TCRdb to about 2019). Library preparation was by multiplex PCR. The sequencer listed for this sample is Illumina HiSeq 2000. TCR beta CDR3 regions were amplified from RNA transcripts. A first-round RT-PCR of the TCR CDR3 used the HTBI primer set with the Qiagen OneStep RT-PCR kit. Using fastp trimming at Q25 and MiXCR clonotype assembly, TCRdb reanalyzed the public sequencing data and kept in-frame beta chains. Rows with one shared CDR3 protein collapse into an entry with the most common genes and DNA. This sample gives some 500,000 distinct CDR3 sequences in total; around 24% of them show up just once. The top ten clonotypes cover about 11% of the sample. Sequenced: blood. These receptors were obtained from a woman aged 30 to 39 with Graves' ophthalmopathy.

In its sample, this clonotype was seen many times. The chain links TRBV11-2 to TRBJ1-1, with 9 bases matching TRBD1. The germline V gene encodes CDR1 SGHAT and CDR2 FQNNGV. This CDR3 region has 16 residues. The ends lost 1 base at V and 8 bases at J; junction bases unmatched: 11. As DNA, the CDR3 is TGTGCCAGCAGCTTAGTATCAGGGACAGGGAGGAGGGAAGCTTTCTTT. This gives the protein CASSLVSGTGRREAFF.

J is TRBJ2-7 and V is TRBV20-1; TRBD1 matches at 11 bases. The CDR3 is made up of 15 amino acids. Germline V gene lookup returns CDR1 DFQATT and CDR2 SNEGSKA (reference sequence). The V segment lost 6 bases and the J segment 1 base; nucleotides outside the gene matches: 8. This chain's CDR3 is CSAQSGTGGSYEQYF. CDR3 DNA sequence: TGCAGTGCGCAATCCGGGACAGGGGGTTCCTACGAGCAGTACTTC.

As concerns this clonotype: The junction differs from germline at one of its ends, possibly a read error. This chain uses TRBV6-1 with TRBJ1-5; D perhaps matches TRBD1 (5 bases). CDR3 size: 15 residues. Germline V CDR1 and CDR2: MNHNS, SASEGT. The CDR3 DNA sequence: TGTGCCAGCAGTGAAGCTCCGGTAGGGGAACAGCCTCAGCATTTT. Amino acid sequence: CASSEAPVGEQPQHF.

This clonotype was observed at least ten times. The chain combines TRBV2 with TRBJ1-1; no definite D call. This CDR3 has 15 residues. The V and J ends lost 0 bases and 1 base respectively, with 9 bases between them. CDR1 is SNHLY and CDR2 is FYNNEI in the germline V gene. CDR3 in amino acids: CASSEASRGNTEAFF. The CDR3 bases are TGTGCCAGCAGTGAAGCCTCCCGGGGGAACACTGAAGCTTTCTTT.

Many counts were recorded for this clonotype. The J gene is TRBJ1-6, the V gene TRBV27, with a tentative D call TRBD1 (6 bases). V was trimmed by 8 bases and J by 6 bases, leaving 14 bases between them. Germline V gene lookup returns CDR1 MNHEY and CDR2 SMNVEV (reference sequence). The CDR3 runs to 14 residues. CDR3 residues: CASQPGQVNSPLHF. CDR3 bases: TGTGCCAGCCAACCGGGACAAGTTAATTCACCCCTCCACTTT.

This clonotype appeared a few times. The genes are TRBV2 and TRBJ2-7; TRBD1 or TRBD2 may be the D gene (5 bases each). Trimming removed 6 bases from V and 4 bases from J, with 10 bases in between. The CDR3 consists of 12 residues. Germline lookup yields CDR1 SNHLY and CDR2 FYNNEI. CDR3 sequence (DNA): TGTGCCAGCAGCCGGGACGGTTACGAGCAGTACTTC. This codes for CASSRDGYEQYF.

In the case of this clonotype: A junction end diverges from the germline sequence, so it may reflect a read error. CDR3 nucleotides: TGTGCCAGCAGCCTAGCCAGTCTTGGACAGGGCGATGGCTGCACCTTC. Amino acids: CASSLASLGQGDGCTF. The chain is built from TRBV3-1 and TRBJ1-2; 8 positions agree with TRBD1. This CDR3 spans 16 amino acids. The germline CDR1 and CDR2 sequences are LGHDT and YNNKEL (reference sequence). The whole variable domain, remainder taken from reference TRBV3-1 and TRBJ1-2, is DTAVSQTPKYLVTQMGNDKSIKCEQNLGHDTMYWYKQDSKKFLKIMFSYNNKELIINETVPNRFSPKSPDKAHLNLHINSLELGDSAVYFCASSLASLGQGDGCTFGSGTRLTVV.

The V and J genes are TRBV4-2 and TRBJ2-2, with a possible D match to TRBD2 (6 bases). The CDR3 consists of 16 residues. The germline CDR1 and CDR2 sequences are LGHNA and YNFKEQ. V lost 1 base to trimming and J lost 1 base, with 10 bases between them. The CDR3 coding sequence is TGTGCCAGCAGCCAAGGGTGGGGGGAGAACACCGGGGAGCTGTTTTTT. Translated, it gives CASSQGWGENTGELFF.

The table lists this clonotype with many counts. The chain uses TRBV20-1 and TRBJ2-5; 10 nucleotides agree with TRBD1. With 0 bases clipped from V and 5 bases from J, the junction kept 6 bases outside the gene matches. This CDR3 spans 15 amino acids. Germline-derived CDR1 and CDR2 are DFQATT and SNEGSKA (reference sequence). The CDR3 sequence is CSARESGTGVETQYF. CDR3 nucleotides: TGCAGTGCTAGAGAGTCCGGGACAGGGGTTGAGACCCAGTACTTC.

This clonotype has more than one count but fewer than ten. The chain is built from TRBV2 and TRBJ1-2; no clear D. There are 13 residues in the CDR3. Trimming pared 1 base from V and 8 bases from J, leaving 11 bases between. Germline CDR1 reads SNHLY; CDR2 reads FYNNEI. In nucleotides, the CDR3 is TGTGCCAGCAGTGAAGTGGCTAGAGCAGGCTACACCTTC. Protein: CASSEVARAGYTF. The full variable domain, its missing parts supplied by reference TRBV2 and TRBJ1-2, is EPEVTQTPSHQVTQMGQEVILRCVPISNHLYFYWYRQILGQKVEFLVSFYNNEISEKSEIFDDQFSVERPDGSNFTLKIRSTKLEDSAMYFCASSEVARAGYTFGSGTRLTVV.

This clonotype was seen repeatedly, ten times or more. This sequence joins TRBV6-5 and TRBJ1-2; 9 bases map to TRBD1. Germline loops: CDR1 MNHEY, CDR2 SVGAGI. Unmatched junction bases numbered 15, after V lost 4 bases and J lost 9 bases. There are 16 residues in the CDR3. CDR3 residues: CASSSRRQGGIMSYTF. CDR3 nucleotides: TGTGCCAGCAGTTCGCGAAGACAGGGGGGGATAATGAGCTACACCTTC.

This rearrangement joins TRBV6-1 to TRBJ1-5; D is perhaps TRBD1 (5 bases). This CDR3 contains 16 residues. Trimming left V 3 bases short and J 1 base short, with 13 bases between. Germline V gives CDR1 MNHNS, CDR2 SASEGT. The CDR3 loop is CASSERGGGSNQPQHF. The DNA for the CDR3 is TGTGCCAGCAGTGAGCGGGGGGGTGGGAGCAATCAGCCCCAGCATTTT.

The CDR3 DNA reads TGTGCCAGCGCCAACCGAGGCGGAAACACTGAAGCTTTCTTT. Its translation: CASANRGGNTEAFF. The V and J genes are TRBV6-1 and TRBJ1-1; D gene unclear. V lost 8 bases, J lost 2 bases, and 15 bases lay in between. The CDR3 sequence is 14 residues long. Per the germline V gene, CDR1 is MNHNS and CDR2 is SASEGT.

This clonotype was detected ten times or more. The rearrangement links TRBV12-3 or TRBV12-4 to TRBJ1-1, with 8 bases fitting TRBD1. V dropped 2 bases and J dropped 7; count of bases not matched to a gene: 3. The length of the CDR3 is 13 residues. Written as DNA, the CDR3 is TGTGCCAGCAGTTTATGGACAGGGAATGAAGCTTTCTTT. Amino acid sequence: CASSLWTGNEAFF.

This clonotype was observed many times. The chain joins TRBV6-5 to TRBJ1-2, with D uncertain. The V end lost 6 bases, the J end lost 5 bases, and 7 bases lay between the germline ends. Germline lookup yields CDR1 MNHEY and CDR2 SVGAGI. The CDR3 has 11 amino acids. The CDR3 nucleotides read TGTGCCAGCAGGGCAGAGTATGGCTACACCTTC. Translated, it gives CASRAEYGYTF.

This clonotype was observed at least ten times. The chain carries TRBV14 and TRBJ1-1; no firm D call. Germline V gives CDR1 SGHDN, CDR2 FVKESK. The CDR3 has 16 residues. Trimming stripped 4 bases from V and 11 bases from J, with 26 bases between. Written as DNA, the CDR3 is TGTGCCAGCAGCCTCCTAACTGGGCAGCCCGGATATGTCGCTTTCTTT. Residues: CASSLLTGQPGYVAFF.

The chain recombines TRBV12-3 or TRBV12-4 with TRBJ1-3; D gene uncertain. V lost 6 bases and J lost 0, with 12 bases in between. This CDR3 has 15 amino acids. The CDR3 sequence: CASSPRGRSGNTIYF. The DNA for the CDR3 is TGTGCCAGCAGCCCACGTGGCCGCTCTGGAAACACCATATATTTT.

Here the CDR3 reads CASSVRTGKYGYTF. The CDR3 DNA is TGTGCCAGCAGCGTCAGGACTGGAAAGTATGGCTACACCTTC. The rearrangement joins TRBV9 to TRBJ1-2; D gene unclear. The germline CDR1 and CDR2 sequences are SGDLS and YYNGEE. The V end lost 2 bases, the J end lost 5 bases, and 13 bases lay between the germline ends. The CDR3 runs to 14 residues.

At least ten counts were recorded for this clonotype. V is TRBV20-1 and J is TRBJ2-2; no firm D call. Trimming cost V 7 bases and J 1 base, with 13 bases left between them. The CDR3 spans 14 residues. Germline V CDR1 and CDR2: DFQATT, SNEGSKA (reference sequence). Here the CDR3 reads CSGLKGLNTGELFF. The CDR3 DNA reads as TGCAGTGGGCTCAAAGGATTGAACACCGGGGAGCTGTTTTTT.

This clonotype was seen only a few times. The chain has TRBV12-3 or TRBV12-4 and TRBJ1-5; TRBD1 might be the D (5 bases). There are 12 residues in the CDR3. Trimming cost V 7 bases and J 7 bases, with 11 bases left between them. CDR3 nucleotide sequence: TGTGCCAGCACCCTGGGGCGGCAGCCCCAGCATTTT. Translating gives CASTLGRQPQHF.

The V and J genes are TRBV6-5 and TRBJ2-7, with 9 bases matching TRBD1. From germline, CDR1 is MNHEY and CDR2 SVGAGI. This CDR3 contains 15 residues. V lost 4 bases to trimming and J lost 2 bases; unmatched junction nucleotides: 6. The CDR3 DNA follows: TGTGCCAGCAGTTTTACCGGGACAGGGACCTACGAGCAGTACTTC. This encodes CASSFTGTGTYEQYF.

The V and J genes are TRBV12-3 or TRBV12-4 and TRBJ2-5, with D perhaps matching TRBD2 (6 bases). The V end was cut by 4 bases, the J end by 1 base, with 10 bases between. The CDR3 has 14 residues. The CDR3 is CASSSLASQETQYF. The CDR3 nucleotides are TGTGCCAGCAGTTCCCTAGCGAGCCAAGAGACCCAGTACTTC.

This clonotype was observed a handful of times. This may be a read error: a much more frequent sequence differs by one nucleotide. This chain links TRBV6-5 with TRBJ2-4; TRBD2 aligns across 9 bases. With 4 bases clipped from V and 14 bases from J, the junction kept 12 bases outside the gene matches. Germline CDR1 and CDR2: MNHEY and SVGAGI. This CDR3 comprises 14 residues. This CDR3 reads CASSFSGGGETKYF. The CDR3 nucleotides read TGTGCCAGCAGTTTTAGCGGGGGAGGCGAGACCAAGTACTTC.

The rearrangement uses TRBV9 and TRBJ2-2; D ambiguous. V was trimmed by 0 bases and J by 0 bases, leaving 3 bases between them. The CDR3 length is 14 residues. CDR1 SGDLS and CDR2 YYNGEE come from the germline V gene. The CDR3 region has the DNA TGTGCCAGCAGCGTAGACCCGAACACCGGGGAGCTGTTTTTT. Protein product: CASSVDPNTGELFF.

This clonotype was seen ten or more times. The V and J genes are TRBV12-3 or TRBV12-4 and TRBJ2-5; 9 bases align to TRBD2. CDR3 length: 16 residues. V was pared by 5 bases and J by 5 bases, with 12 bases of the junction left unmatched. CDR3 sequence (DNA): TGTGCCAGCAGTCCCCCTGCGGGGGGGCTGAAGGAGACCCAGTACTTC. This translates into CASSPPAGGLKETQYF.

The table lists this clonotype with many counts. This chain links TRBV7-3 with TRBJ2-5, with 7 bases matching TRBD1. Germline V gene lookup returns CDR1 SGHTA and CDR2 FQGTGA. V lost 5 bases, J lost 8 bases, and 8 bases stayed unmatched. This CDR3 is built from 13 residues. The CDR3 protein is CASSIQDRQTQYF. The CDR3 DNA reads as TGTGCCAGCAGCATCCAGGACAGGCAAACCCAGTACTTC.

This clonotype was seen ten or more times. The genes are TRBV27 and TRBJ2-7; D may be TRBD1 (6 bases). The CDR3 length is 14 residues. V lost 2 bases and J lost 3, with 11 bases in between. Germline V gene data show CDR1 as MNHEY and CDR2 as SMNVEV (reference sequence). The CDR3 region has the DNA TGTGCCAGCAGTTTACGACAGGCGGGCTACGAGCAGTACTTC. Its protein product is CASSLRQAGYEQYF.

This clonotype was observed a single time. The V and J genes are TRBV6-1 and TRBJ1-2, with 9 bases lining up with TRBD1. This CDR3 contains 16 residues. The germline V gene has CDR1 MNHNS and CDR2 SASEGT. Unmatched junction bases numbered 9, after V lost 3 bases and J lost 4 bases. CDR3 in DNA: TGTGCCAGCAGTGACCCCGGACAGGGGTTGCTCTATGGCTACACCTTC. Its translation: CASSDPGQGLLYGYTF.

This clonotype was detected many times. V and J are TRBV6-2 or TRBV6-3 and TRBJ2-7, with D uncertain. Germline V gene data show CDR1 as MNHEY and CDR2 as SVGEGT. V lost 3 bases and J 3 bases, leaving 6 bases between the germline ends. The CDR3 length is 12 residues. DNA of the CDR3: TGTGCCAGCAGTTATCTCGACTACGAGCAGTACTTC. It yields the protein CASSYLDYEQYF.

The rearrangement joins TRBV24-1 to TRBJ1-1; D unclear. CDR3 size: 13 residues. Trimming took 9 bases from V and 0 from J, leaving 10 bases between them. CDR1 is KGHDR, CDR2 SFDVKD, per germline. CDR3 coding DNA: TGTGCCACCCAGTCACCCATGAACACTGAAGCTTTCTTT. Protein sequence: CATQSPMNTEAFF.

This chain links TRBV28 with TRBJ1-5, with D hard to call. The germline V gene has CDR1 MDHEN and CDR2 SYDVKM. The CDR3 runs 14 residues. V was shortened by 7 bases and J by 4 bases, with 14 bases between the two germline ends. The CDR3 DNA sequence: TGTGCCAGCAATCCCATAAGCGAAAATCAGCCCCAGCATTTT. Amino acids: CASNPISENQPQHF. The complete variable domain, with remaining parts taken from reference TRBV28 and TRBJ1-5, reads DVKVTQSSRYLVKRTGEKVFLECVQDMDHENMFWYRQDPGLGLRLIYFSYDVKMKEKGDIPEGYSVSREKKERFSLILESASTNQTSMYLCASNPISENQPQHFGDGTRLSIL.